This T cell receptor (beta chain) was sequenced for a study of siplizumab effects on memory and regulatory T cells. Every sample had approximately 10^5 of its TCR templates assayed. TCRdb's copy holds only in-frame clones and misses some; the assay was immunoSEQ multiplex PCR. Of about 120,000 clones listed, less than 95% are singletons. Study observations and caveats: Naive or memory phenotype was unassignable for roughly 75-95% of proliferating CD4+ or CD8+ clones. Controls had around 25% Treg-derived mappable alloreactive CD4+ clones on average, versus around 64% with siplizumab. Major contributors to the alloresponse seemed to be naive T cells, which also appeared more diverse than memory cells.

On this clone itself: Its antigen remains unknown.

This CDR3 is built from 15 residues. Germline V gene sequence: CDR1 MNHEY, CDR2 SVGAGI. V lost 5 bases, J lost 5 bases, and 11 bases stayed unmatched. This clonotype originated in a human donor in good health. Sequencing was carried out using non-Treg CD4+ T cells sorted from blood. The V gene is TRBV6-5, the J gene TRBJ2-5; 7 bases are shared with TRBD2. The CDR3 nucleotides are TGTGCCAGCAGTCCCGGGTACGCCGGGGGGGAGACCCAGTACTTC. Its protein is CASSPGYAGGETQYF.